A selection of T cell receptor beta chains follows, all from one sample in a study of TIL therapy for anti-PD-1-resistant metastatic lung cancer. Sequenced by immunoSEQ multiplex PCR; TCRdb stores in-frame clones only, minus some. In the table there are roughly 54,000 clones, around 90% of which are singletons. The sequencing here drew on blood, taken at baseline. These TCRs come from a person aged 25-79 years with non-small cell lung cancer. CDR3s include the opening cysteine and the closing phenylalanine or tryptophan. D genes are given only for firm matches. Not every row has a clone size; where given, it reads once, few, many or a size class.

J gene	V gene	D gene	clone size	CDR3 length	CDR3 protein	CDR3 DNA
TRBJ1-2	TRBV18	.	.	16	CASSPSTGGRSYGYTF	TGTGCCAGCTCACCATCAACCGGGGGGCGGTCCTATGGCTACACCTTC
TRBJ2-5	TRBV7-9	.	.	15	CASSLDRGYQETQYF	TGTGCCAGCAGCCTGGACAGAGGGTACCAAGAGACCCAGTACTTC
TRBJ2-7	TRBV4-1	.	.	14	CASSQVDGRYEQYF	TGCGCCAGCAGCCAAGTGGATGGTCGCTACGAGCAGTACTTC
TRBJ1-4	TRBV28	.	.	16	CASSFSPGKGHEKLFF	TGTGCCAGCAGTTTCTCCCCGGGGAAGGGACATGAAAAACTGTTTTTT
TRBJ2-6	TRBV19	.	.	14	CASSDRFRANVLTF	TGTGCCAGTAGCGACAGGTTCCGGGCCAACGTCCTGACTTTC
TRBJ1-3	TRBV27	.	.	20	CASSLLLSGRVVFSGNTIYF	TGTGCCAGCAGTTTATTGTTGTCGGGCAGGGTGGTCTTCTCTGGAAACACCATATATTTT
TRBJ2-3	TRBV18	.	.	15	CASSPPSRPGDTQYF	TGTGCCAGCTCACCGCCTAGTCGGCCCGGGGATACGCAGTATTTT
TRBJ2-3	TRBV2	TRBD2	.	15	CATQVGAGTSDTQYF	TGTGCCACCCAAGTGGGAGCGGGAACATCAGATACGCAGTATTTT
TRBJ2-1	TRBV10-2	.	.	14	CASSVQTGRNEQFF	TGCGCCAGCAGTGTTCAGACAGGGAGGAATGAGCAGTTCTTC
TRBJ2-3	TRBV28	TRBD2	once	16	CASAGGISLGGDTQYF	TGTGCCAGCGCGGGAGGAATTAGCTTAGGGGGGGATACGCAGTATTTT
TRBJ2-2	TRBV24-1	TRBD2	.	17	CATSAPQGGRARRELFF	TGTGCCACCAGTGCCCCTCAGGGCGGGAGGGCCAGGAGGGAGCTGTTTTTT
TRBJ1-5	TRBV2	.	once	14	CASTPREGNQPQHF	TGTGCCAGCACCCCCAGGGAGGGCAATCAGCCCCAGCATTTT
TRBJ2-7	TRBV6-1	.	once	14	CASSEASGTYEQYF	TGTGCCAGCAGTGAAGCGAGCGGTACCTACGAGCAGTACTTC